This T cell receptor (beta chain) was captured in a study of T cells in narcolepsy. As for the study in general: Enrolled donors included narcolepsy type 1 or type 2 patients and healthy controls.

Comments on this clone: As yet, its antigen is unknown.

J lost 9 bases, V lost 2 bases, and 10 bases had no gene match. Germline CDR1 GTSNPN, CDR2 SVGIG (reference sequence). The CDR3 sequence is 15 residues long. Findings and limits, study-wide: Reportedly, autoreactive clonotypes were serially detected in patients' blood but not controls'.

Clones were sequenced by immunoSEQ multiplex PCR, and TCRdb holds only the in-frame ones, with some missing. The sample holds tens of thousands of clones; more than 75% are singletons and the top ten take more than 0.75%. Sequenced: memory (CD45RA-) CD4+ T cells from blood. The receptor's source is a human donor in good health. The chain joins TRBV30 to TRBJ1-3, with 10 positions matching TRBD1. The CDR3 DNA reads TGTGCCTGGAGTCCAGGGACAGGGGATACGGGCACCATATATTTT. This sequence encodes CAWSPGTGDTGTIYF.